One sample yielded the 15 T cell receptor beta chains listed below, sequenced in a study of blood T cell repertoires in COVID-19. Assay: immunoSEQ multiplex PCR; the TCRdb copy retains only in-frame clones and omits some. The sample consists of more than 95,000 clones, about nine tenths of them appearing once. The sample taken for sequencing was peripheral blood. The receptor source for this set is a man aged 60 to 69 with acute or convalescent COVID-19.

J is TRBJ1-5 and V is TRBV6-1; D call uncertain. The V and J ends lost 2 bases and 0 bases respectively, with 11 bases between them. Per the germline V gene, CDR1 is MNHNS and CDR2 is SASEGT. The CDR3 extends over 16 amino acids. DNA for the CDR3: TGTGCCAGCAGTGAAAGAGTGGTAATTAGCAATCAGCCCCAGCATTTT. It is translated as CASSERVVISNQPQHF.

V and J are TRBV14 and TRBJ1-2; a possible D gene is TRBD1 (6 bases). Germline-derived CDR1 and CDR2 are SGHDN and FVKESK. V dropped 0 bases and J dropped 7 bases, with 12 bases sitting between them. The CDR3 is 14 amino acids. CDR3 sequence: CASSQEGTGFGYTF. In DNA, the CDR3 is TGTGCCAGCAGCCAAGAGGGAACAGGGTTTGGCTACACCTTC.

This chain connects TRBV3-1 (or the pseudogene TRBV3-2) to TRBJ2-2, with 13 positions matching TRBD2. The CDR3 loop spans 18 amino acids. The V segment lost 3 bases and the J segment 0 bases; nucleotides outside the gene matches: 4. CDR1 is LGHDT and CDR2 is YNNKEL in the germline V gene (reference sequence). The CDR3 nucleotides are TGTGCCAGCAGCCAGGGACTAGCGGGGATTTCGAACACCGGGGAGCTGTTTTTT. Protein product: CASSQGLAGISNTGELFF.

This clone appeared once. This chain joins TRBV25-1 and TRBJ1-2; D is perhaps TRBD1 (6 bases). CDR3 length: 13 residues. Deletions cut 4 bases from V and 5 bases from J, with 11 bases between. Germline values: CDR1 MGHDK, CDR2 SYGVNS. This CDR3 is CASSAQGWYGYTF. CDR3 nucleotides: TGTGCCAGCAGTGCACAGGGTTGGTATGGCTACACCTTC.

The chain has TRBV6-5 and TRBJ1-6, with 9 bases that match TRBD1. This CDR3 has 15 amino acids. The J segment lost 9 bases and the V segment lost 4 bases, leaving 7 bases of the junction unmatched. Germline assignment: CDR1 MNHEY and CDR2 SVGAGI. CDR3 sequence: CASSSPGQGTSPLHF. The CDR3 DNA reads as TGTGCCAGCAGTTCCCCGGGACAGGGTACTTCACCCCTCCACTTT.

The J gene is TRBJ1-5, the V gene TRBV19; D remains unclear. CDR1 and CDR2 (germline): LNHDA, SQIVND (reference sequence). The CDR3 runs 15 residues. V was cut by 2 bases and J by 3 bases, with 11 bases left in between. DNA of the CDR3: TGTGCCAGTAGTATACTGACATCGGCCAATCAGCCCCAGCATTTT. Protein product: CASSILTSANQPQHF.

Regarding this clone: One end of the junction does not line up with germline, which may come from a read error. The chain couples TRBV5-1 to TRBJ2-1; 8 bases are shared with TRBD2. Looked up from germline, CDR1 is SGHRS and CDR2 is YFSETQ. The CDR3 spans 17 residues. CDR3 nucleotide sequence: TGCGCCACCAGCCTCGGGGGGGCGGGGGGCTCCTACAATGAGCAGTTCTTC. Translating gives CATSLGGAGGSYNEQFF.

The genes are TRBV5-1 and TRBJ1-1; TRBD1 matches at 10 bases. CDR3 size: 20 residues. Germline V lookup: CDR1 SGHRS, CDR2 YFSETQ. V gave up 4 bases and J gave up 3 bases; unmatched junction bases: 21. CDR3 in DNA: TGCGCCAGCAGCCCTGGACAGGGGGGGTGGTATTCAGAAGTCTACACTGAAGCTTTCTTT. As protein: CASSPGQGGWYSEVYTEAFF.

The V call is TRBV28, the J call TRBJ1-5; 8 bases line up with TRBD1. V shed 8 bases, J shed 6 bases, and the junction held 3 bases outside the gene matches. Germline V gene sequence: CDR1 MDHEN, CDR2 SYDVKM. The CDR3 is made up of 12 amino acids. The CDR3 sequence is CASRTGSQPQHF. The CDR3 coding sequence is TGTGCCAGCCGGACAGGGAGTCAGCCCCAGCATTTT.

The chain recombines TRBV4-2 with TRBJ2-2; 9 positions agree with TRBD1. V lost 2 bases, J lost 6 bases, and 7 bases stayed unmatched. The CDR3 runs 16 residues. Germline-derived CDR1 and CDR2 are LGHNA and YNFKEQ. The CDR3, as DNA: TGTGCCAGCAGCCAATCCGGGACAGGGTTATCCGGGGAGCTGTTTTTT. Amino acids: CASSQSGTGLSGELFF.

The CDR3 sequence is CASTQAGYTGELFF. CDR3 bases: TGTGCCAGCACCCAAGCGGGATACACCGGGGAGCTGTTTTTT. The V and J genes are TRBV25-1 and TRBJ2-2, with 7 bases aligning to TRBD2. CDR1 is MGHDK, CDR2 SYGVNS, per germline. The CDR3 contains 14 residues. J was trimmed by 3 bases and V by 7 bases; bases with no gene match: 5. Full variable domain (rest looked up from reference TRBV25-1 and TRBJ2-2): EADIYQTPRYLVIGTGKKITLECSQTMGHDKMYWYQQDPGMELHLIHYSYGVNSTEKGDLSSESTVSRIRTEHFPLTLESARPSHTSQYLCASTQAGYTGELFFGEGSRLTVL.

This chain connects TRBV6-5 to TRBJ2-1, with 8 bases lining up with TRBD2. The CDR3 loop spans 16 amino acids. The germline CDR1 and CDR2 sequences are MNHEY and SVGAGI. V lost 0 bases to trimming and J lost 7 bases; unmatched junction nucleotides: 8. Written as DNA, the CDR3 is TGTGCCAGCAGTTACTCGAGTCCGGGGGGGCTTAATGAGCAGTTCTTC. This encodes CASSYSSPGGLNEQFF.

This clone was seen only once. Other DNA variants within this sample encode the same CDR3. V gene TRBV19 combines with J gene TRBJ1-2, with 9 bases identical to TRBD1. The CDR3 spans 14 residues. Losses at the gene ends were 9 bases for V and 1 base for J; bases not matched to a gene: 6. Germline V gene lookup returns CDR1 LNHDA and CDR2 SQIVND (reference sequence). CDR3 loop: CASRQGGINYGYTF. The CDR3 nucleotides are TGTGCCAGCAGACAGGGGGGTATTAACTATGGCTACACCTTC.

The CDR3 nucleotides read TGTGCCAGCAGTCCCCGGGCAGGGGTGGAAAAACTGTTTTTT. Amino acids: CASSPRAGVEKLFF. This chain uses TRBV27 with TRBJ1-4; D perhaps matches TRBD1 (6 bases). Trimming shortened V by 5 bases and J by 8 bases, and 15 bases separated the two germline ends. CDR1 is MNHEY, CDR2 SMNVEV, per germline (reference sequence). The CDR3 is made up of 14 amino acids.

This chain uses TRBV14 with TRBJ2-7; D is perhaps TRBD1 (6 bases). The V and J ends lost 1 base and 1 base respectively, with 14 bases between them. Germline V gene sequence: CDR1 SGHDN, CDR2 FVKESK. CDR3 length: 16 residues. CDR3 DNA sequence: TGTGCCAGCAGCCAAGGGTGGGGGCATGGGTCCTACGAGCAGTACGTC. It yields the protein CASSQGWGHGSYEQYV.